The TCR beta chain under discussion was sequenced for a study of cytomegalovirus exposure and HLA in healthy donors. The PCR contained 60 Vbeta and 13 Jbeta primers. Profiled with immunoSEQ multiplex PCR; TCRdb holds only in-frame clones, not every one. The sample holds about 130,000 clones, around 81% seen once. J lost 5 bases, V lost 4 bases, and 7 bases had no gene match. This CDR3 contains 13 residues. Per germline, CDR1 SQVTM and CDR2 ANQGSEA. This clonotype originated in a woman aged 45 to 65 in good health and CMV-seronegative. Sequencing used PBMCs. V is TRBV29-1 and J is TRBJ1-2, with TRBD1 matching over 7 bases. CDR3 amino acids: CSVVLGQSYGYTF. The CDR3 DNA reads TGCAGCGTTGTTTTGGGACAGAGTTATGGCTACACCTTC. The full variable domain, completed using reference TRBV29-1 and TRBJ1-2, is SAVISQKPSRDICQRGTSLTIQCQVDSQVTMMFWYRQQPGQSLTLIATANQGSEATYESGFVIDKFPISRPNLTFSTLTVSNMSPEDSSIYLCSVVLGQSYGYTFGSGTRLTVV.